This passage covers 28 T cell receptor beta chains from one sample sequenced in a study of beta chain features in type 1 diabetes. Overall study findings and caveats: When Type 1 diabetes patients were examined, their TCRB CDR3s proved moderately but significantly shorter in all four CD4+ subsets.

Expressed TCRB transcripts were sequenced because the entire RNA isolate underwent reverse transcription. TCRdb's table, derived via immunoSEQ multiplex PCR, lists solely in-frame clones and lacks some. Here the sample spans about 160,000 clones, about 63% being singletons. These TCRs' antigens remain unknown. Input material: naive CD4+ T cells from blood. The receptors were gathered from a man aged 25 to 40 with type 1 diabetes.

In regard to this clone: The same CDR3 arises from other DNA sequences in this sample as well. This chain joins TRBV30 and TRBJ2-3; D not certain. The V and J ends lost 4 bases and 0 bases respectively, with 5 bases between them. CDR1 is GTSNPN, CDR2 SVGIG, per germline (reference sequence). This CDR3 comprises 12 residues. The DNA of the CDR3 is TGTGCCTGGACGTCGAGCACAGATACGCAGTATTTT. Translation: CAWTSSTDTQYF. Filled out from reference TRBV30 and TRBJ2-3, the complete variable domain reads SQTIHQWPATLVQPVGSPLSLECTVEGTSNPNLYWYRQAAGRGLQLLFYSVGIGQISSEVPQNLSASRPQDRQFILSSKKLLLSDSGFYLCAWTSSTDTQYFGPGTRLTVL.

This rearrangement joins TRBV4-3 to TRBJ2-5; D is perhaps TRBD1 or TRBD2 (6 bases each). V lost 0 bases and J 3 bases, leaving 11 bases between the germline ends. Germline CDR1 reads LGHNA; CDR2 reads YSLEER. The CDR3 totals 15 residues. The CDR3, as DNA: TGCGCCAGCAGCCAAGATCTAAGGGGGGAAGAGACCCAGTACTTC. This encodes CASSQDLRGEETQYF.

In this sample, this clone turned up once. The rearrangement links TRBV12-5 to TRBJ1-2; D is ambiguous. Trimming removed 6 bases from V and 2 bases from J, with 10 bases in between. Germline V gene data show CDR1 as LGHNT and CDR2 as FRNRAP. CDR3 size: 13 residues. CDR3 sequence: CASGSTSNYGYTF. The CDR3 DNA follows: TGTGCTAGTGGCTCGACATCAAACTATGGCTACACCTTC.

The chain uses TRBV7-6 and TRBJ2-3, with TRBD2 identical over 10 bases. The CDR3 is 16 residues long. V shed 0 bases and J 2 bases; nucleotides not matched to a gene: 2. Germline V gene sequence: CDR1 SGHVS, CDR2 FNYEAQ. The CDR3 loop is CASSLASGGYTDTQYF. CDR3 bases: TGTGCCAGCAGCTTAGCTAGCGGGGGGTACACAGATACGCAGTATTTT.

This clone was counted only a few times. V and J are TRBV10-3 and TRBJ2-5; 13 positions match TRBD2. The trim removed 8 bases at V and 4 bases at J, leaving 7 bases unmatched. CDR1 is ENHRY, CDR2 SYGVKD, per germline. The CDR3 totals 15 residues. Written as DNA, the CDR3 is TGTGCCATCGGCGGGACTAGCGGGGTTGCAGAGACCCAGTACTTC. Its protein product is CAIGGTSGVAETQYF.

This chain joins TRBV11-2 and TRBJ2-7; D ambiguous. Germline values: CDR1 SGHAT, CDR2 FQNNGV. There are 12 residues in the CDR3. Trimming removed 3 bases from V and 4 bases from J, with 7 bases in between. Here the CDR3 reads CASSLVEYEQYF. Here the CDR3 DNA reads TGTGCCAGCAGCTTGGTAGAATACGAGCAGTACTTC. The complete variable domain, with remaining parts taken from reference TRBV11-2 and TRBJ2-7, reads EAGVAQSPRYKIIEKRQSVAFWCNPISGHATLYWYQQILGQGPKLLIQFQNNGVVDDSQLPKDRFSAERLKGVDSTLKIQPAKLEDSAVYLCASSLVEYEQYFGPGTRLTVT.

This clone was counted only a few times. The V and J genes are TRBV19 and TRBJ2-6; D is uncertain. V was shortened by 8 bases and J by 4 bases, with 12 bases between the two germline ends. Germline lookup yields CDR1 LNHDA and CDR2 SQIVND (reference sequence). The CDR3 contains 14 residues. CDR3 sequence: CASGPFGGANVLTF. In DNA form, the CDR3 reads TGTGCCAGTGGACCCTTCGGAGGGGCCAACGTCCTGACTTTC.

This clone was counted once. Other nucleotide sequences from this sample produce the same CDR3. The chain is built from TRBV9 and TRBJ2-5; D is undetermined. The germline gives CDR1 SGDLS, CDR2 YYNGEE. The length of the CDR3 is 12 residues. Trimming removed 0 bases at V and 5 bases at J, with 5 bases between. CDR3: CASSVVGETQYF. The CDR3 nucleotides read TGTGCCAGCAGCGTAGTTGGGGAGACCCAGTACTTC.

The chain couples TRBV20-1 to TRBJ2-7, with TRBD2 matching over 7 bases. The trim removed 4 bases at V and 5 bases at J, leaving 2 bases unmatched. CDR3 length: 11 residues. From germline, CDR1 is DFQATT and CDR2 SNEGSKA (reference sequence). CDR3 sequence: CSAKRGDEQYF. Here the CDR3 DNA reads TGCAGTGCTAAGCGGGGTGACGAGCAGTACTTC.

The V call is TRBV9, the J call TRBJ1-1, with 8 positions matching TRBD1. Germline V gene sequence: CDR1 SGDLS, CDR2 YYNGEE. V gave up 3 bases and J gave up 4 bases; unmatched junction bases: 14. CDR3 length equals 17 residues. This CDR3 reads CASSEDRVFGLGTEAFF. CDR3 coding DNA: TGTGCCAGCAGCGAGGACAGGGTGTTCGGATTGGGCACTGAAGCTTTCTTT.

J is TRBJ2-2 and V is TRBV6-5, with TRBD1 as a possible D gene (6 bases). The ends were cut back, 6 bases at V and 2 bases at J, with 13 bases in the middle. Germline assignment: CDR1 MNHEY and CDR2 SVGAGI. The CDR3 consists of 15 residues. The CDR3, as DNA: TGTGCCAGCAGGTACCGGACAGCCAACACCGGGGAGCTGTTTTTT. This codes for CASRYRTANTGELFF.

The chain joins TRBV29-1 to TRBJ2-3; 8 bases are a match to TRBD1. This CDR3 has 13 amino acids. CDR1 and CDR2 from the germline V gene are SQVTM and ANQGSEA. Losses at the gene ends were 3 bases for V and 4 bases for J; bases not matched to a gene: 3. CDR3 amino acids: CSVEGQDPDTQYF. The CDR3 DNA follows: TGCAGCGTTGAGGGACAGGATCCAGATACGCAGTATTTT.

The rearrangement links TRBV21-1 to TRBJ2-7; the table's D call of TRBD1 was not tested on the DNA. TRBV21-1 is labeled a pseudogene. The CDR3 loop spans 14 amino acids. The DNA of the CDR3 is TGTGCCAGCAGCAAGCCACGCAGGGTATGCGAGCAGTACTTC. Amino acid sequence: CASSKPRRVCEQYF.

J is TRBJ1-1 and V is TRBV30; tentatively, D is TRBD1 (6 bases). Trimming stripped 0 bases from V and 0 bases from J, with 14 bases between. Germline-derived CDR1 and CDR2 are GTSNPN and SVGIG (reference sequence). The CDR3 is 16 amino acids. CDR3 residues: CAWSVLSGQLNTEAFF. The CDR3 coding sequence is TGTGCCTGGAGTGTATTATCAGGACAGCTGAACACTGAAGCTTTCTTT. The variable domain in full, completed from reference TRBV30 and TRBJ1-1, reads SQTIHQWPATLVQPVGSPLSLECTVEGTSNPNLYWYRQAAGRGLQLLFYSVGIGQISSEVPQNLSASRPQDRQFILSSKKLLLSDSGFYLCAWSVLSGQLNTEAFFGQGTRLTVV.

This chain joins TRBV28 and TRBJ2-7, with TRBD1 matching 9 bases. The CDR3 length is 14 residues. Germline-derived CDR1 and CDR2 are MDHEN and SYDVKM. The J segment lost 2 bases and the V segment lost 5 bases, leaving 4 bases of the junction unmatched. The CDR3 nucleotides read TGTGCCAGCAGTCCGGGACAGGGACCCTACGAGCAGTACTTC. Translated, it gives CASSPGQGPYEQYF.

The table lists this clone with a few counts. The V gene is TRBV4-1, the J gene TRBJ2-7; D might be TRBD1 (5 bases). The CDR3 has 16 residues. V was shortened by 0 bases and J by 5 bases, with 17 bases between the two germline ends. Germline V CDR1 and CDR2: MGHRA, YSYEKL. The CDR3 loop is CASSQDLRQPIHEQYF. DNA of the CDR3: TGCGCCAGCAGCCAAGATTTAAGACAGCCTATTCACGAGCAGTACTTC.

The V call is TRBV18, the J call TRBJ1-1; D unresolved. CDR3 length: 13 residues. Looked up from germline, CDR1 is KGHSH and CDR2 is LQKENI. V lost 6 bases, J lost 0 bases, and 8 bases lay in between. CDR3 loop: CASSPAVNTEAFF. DNA for the CDR3: TGTGCCAGCTCCCCGGCGGTGAACACTGAAGCTTTCTTT.

Points on this clone: Germline and junction disagree at one end, which may indicate a read error. The V gene is TRBV7-9, the J gene TRBJ2-5; D is uncertain. The CDR3 contains 13 residues. Germline V gene lookup returns CDR1 SEHNR and CDR2 FQNEAQ (reference sequence). Here the CDR3 reads CASSLLLSRWPHF. The CDR3 DNA follows: TGTGCCAGCAGCTTATTGCTCTCTCGGTGGCCGCACTTC.

The chain is built from TRBV23-1 and TRBJ2-3; D remains ambiguous. Being an ORF, TRBV23-1 has a function that is uncertain. The CDR3 is 19 amino acids. V was cut by 7 bases and J by 4 bases, with 30 bases left in between. The CDR3 spells CASKVRRWDDPLLADTQYF. The CDR3 DNA follows: TGCGCCAGCAAGGTCCGTCGGTGGGATGACCCCCTTCTGGCAGATACGCAGTATTTT.

Regarding this clone: Other nucleotide sequences in the sample specify the same CDR3. This chain links TRBV29-1 with TRBJ1-5; D remains ambiguous. The germline V gene encodes CDR1 SQVTM and CDR2 ANQGSEA. CDR3 size: 11 residues. V shed 4 bases and J shed 5 bases, with 6 bases lying between them. The CDR3 loop reads CSVGGDQPQHF. In DNA form, the CDR3 reads TGCAGCGTTGGTGGAGATCAGCCCCAGCATTTT. Full variable domain (outside the CDR3, taken from reference TRBV29-1 and TRBJ1-5): SAVISQKPSRDICQRGTSLTIQCQVDSQVTMMFWYRQQPGQSLTLIATANQGSEATYESGFVIDKFPISRPNLTFSTLTVSNMSPEDSSIYLCSVGGDQPQHFGDGTRLSIL.

There are a few counts of this clone. The genes are TRBV29-1 and TRBJ2-1; 7 bases are shared with TRBD2. V was clipped by 6 bases and J by 15 bases; unmatched bases: 11. The CDR3 runs 11 residues. Germline V CDR1 and CDR2: SQVTM, ANQGSEA. Here the CDR3 reads CSVASGYSGFF. DNA of the CDR3: TGCAGCGTAGCTAGCGGATACAGCGGGTTCTTC.

The chain has TRBV29-1 and TRBJ2-1; TRBD1 aligns across 10 bases. CDR3 length equals 13 residues. V trimming: 7 bases; J trimming: 7 bases; junction bases outside the gene matches: 7. The germline gives CDR1 SQVTM, CDR2 ANQGSEA. The CDR3 spells CSAAGQGWNEQFF. DNA of the CDR3: TGCAGCGCAGCGGGACAGGGGTGGAATGAGCAGTTCTTC.

J is TRBJ2-7 and V is TRBV21-1; TRBD1 is taken as the D call from the table, unchecked against the DNA. TRBV21-1 is recorded as a pseudogene. The CDR3 totals 15 residues. The CDR3 spells CASSARDRGQDEQYF. The CDR3 nucleotides are TGTGCCAGCAGCGCCCGGGACAGGGGGCAGGACGAGCAGTACTTC.

This chain joins TRBV2 and TRBJ1-1; D is uncertain. Germline values: CDR1 SNHLY, CDR2 FYNNEI. The CDR3 contains 11 residues. V lost 6 bases and J 5 bases, leaving 7 bases between the germline ends. The CDR3 nucleotides read TGTGCCAGCAGGGGTGGAACTGAAGCTTTCTTT. Translating gives CASRGGTEAFF.

This sequence joins TRBV27 and TRBJ2-3, with 7 bases lining up with TRBD2. Germline loops: CDR1 MNHEY, CDR2 SMNVEV (reference sequence). The ends lost 3 bases at V and 5 bases at J; junction bases unmatched: 8. This CDR3 spans 15 amino acids. For the CDR3, the DNA is TGTGCCAGCAGTTTTACGCTCGGGGGGAGAGATACGCAGTATTTT. Translated, it gives CASSFTLGGRDTQYF.

The gene calls are TRBV29-1 and TRBJ1-2; D is ambiguous. V lost 0 bases and J 6 bases, leaving 11 bases between the germline ends. Germline CDR1 is SQVTM and CDR2 is ANQGSEA. This CDR3 has 13 amino acids. CDR3 sequence reads: CSVEDKRIDGYTF. The CDR3 DNA reads as TGCAGCGTTGAAGATAAAAGGATAGATGGCTACACCTTC.

The V call is TRBV7-9, the J call TRBJ2-3, with 10 bases aligning to TRBD1. The CDR3 spans 15 residues. Germline CDR1 SEHNR, CDR2 FQNEAQ (reference sequence). The V and J ends lost 4 bases and 1 base, in that order; junction bases with no gene match: 2. In nucleotides, the CDR3 is TGTGCCAGCAGCTCGGGGACAGGGGGCACAGATACGCAGTATTTT. It translates to CASSSGTGGTDTQYF.

V gene TRBV4-3 combines with J gene TRBJ2-4; a weak D match, TRBD1 (6 bases). Germline V lookup: CDR1 LGHNA, CDR2 YSLEER. The CDR3 is 14 amino acids. V was clipped by 5 bases and J by 4 bases, with 12 bases between them. CDR3 region: CASSDAGAKNIQYF. As DNA, the CDR3 is TGCGCCAGCAGCGACGCAGGGGCTAAAAACATTCAGTACTTC.